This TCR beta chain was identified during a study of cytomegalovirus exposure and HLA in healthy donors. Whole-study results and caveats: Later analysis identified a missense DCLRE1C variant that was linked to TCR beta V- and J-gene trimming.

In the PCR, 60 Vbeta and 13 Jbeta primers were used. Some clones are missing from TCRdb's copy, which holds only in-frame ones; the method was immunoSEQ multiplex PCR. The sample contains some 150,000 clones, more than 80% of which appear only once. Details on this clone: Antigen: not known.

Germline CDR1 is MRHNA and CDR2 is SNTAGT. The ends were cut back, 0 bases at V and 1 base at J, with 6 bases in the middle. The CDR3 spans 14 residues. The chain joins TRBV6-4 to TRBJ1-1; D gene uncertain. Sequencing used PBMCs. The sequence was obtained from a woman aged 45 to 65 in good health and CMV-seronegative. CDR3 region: CASSDSDKNTEAFF. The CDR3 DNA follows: TGTGCCAGCAGTGACTCAGACAAGAACACTGAAGCTTTCTTT.